This entry lists 19 T cell receptor beta chains sequenced from one sample in a study of Ad26.COV2.S vaccination and SARS-CoV-2 variants. Data came from immunoSEQ multiplex PCR; TCRdb stores just in-frame clones and leaves some out. The sample has about 480,000 clones, around 90% seen once. The sample's treatment: around 19 received Ad26.COV2.S at low or high dose, single or two shots; roughly five received placebo; per-sample allocation not given. Specimens were obtained on day 63 following the first vaccine or placebo injection. The material sequenced was peripheral blood, taken in a trial of Ad26.COV2.S vaccine versus placebo. The source of these receptors is a person between 18 and 60 years old who received the Ad26.COV2.S COVID-19 vaccine or a placebo.

This chain connects TRBV9 to TRBJ2-1; 8 bases agree with TRBD2. CDR1 is SGDLS and CDR2 is YYNGEE in the germline V gene. CDR3 length: 15 residues. Trimming at V came to 0 bases and at J to 6 bases, leaving 5 bases not matched to a gene. CDR3 coding DNA: TGTGCCAGCAGCGTAGATACTAGCGGAACCAATGAGCAGTTCTTC. Translated: CASSVDTSGTNEQFF.

This chain uses TRBV5-1 with TRBJ2-1; TRBD2 aligns across 9 bases. Germline values: CDR1 SGHRS, CDR2 YFSETQ. This CDR3 comprises 16 residues. After removal of 4 bases from V and 0 bases from J, the junction contained 5 bases not matched to a gene. CDR3 sequence reads: CASSTRSGSSYNEQFF. The DNA of the CDR3 is TGCGCCAGCAGCACCCGTAGCGGGAGCTCCTACAATGAGCAGTTCTTC.

This clone was observed a few times. The chain employs TRBV2 and TRBJ1-1; D is ambiguous. The CDR3 has 12 residues. Trimming removed 10 bases from V and 4 bases from J, with 13 bases in between. Germline V lookup: CDR1 SNHLY, CDR2 FYNNEI. CDR3 in amino acids: CATFSGGTEAFF. DNA for the CDR3: TGTGCCACCTTTAGTGGAGGCACTGAAGCTTTCTTT.

This chain links TRBV18 with TRBJ2-7; TRBD2 is a possible D gene (6 bases). The germline V and J ends were trimmed by 5 bases and 4 bases, with 9 bases remaining between them. Looked up from germline, CDR1 is KGHSH and CDR2 is LQKENI. The CDR3 has 12 amino acids. The CDR3 is CASSGGGYEQYF. CDR3 bases: TGTGCCAGCTCAGGTGGGGGGTACGAGCAGTACTTC.

The chain is built from TRBV2 and TRBJ2-3; 10 nucleotides align to TRBD2. CDR1 and CDR2 (germline): SNHLY, FYNNEI. Unmatched junction bases numbered 11, after V lost 6 bases and J lost 8 bases. CDR3 size: 15 residues. CDR3 amino acids: CASSSGLAKRGTQYF. The CDR3 DNA reads TGTGCCAGCAGCTCGGGACTAGCGAAAAGAGGTACGCAGTATTTT.

The rearrangement joins TRBV6-6 to TRBJ1-1; D ambiguous. Germline CDR1 and CDR2: MNHNY and SVGAGI (reference sequence). The ends were cut back, 5 bases at V and 4 bases at J, with 11 bases in the middle. This CDR3 spans 13 amino acids. CDR3 in DNA: TGTGCCAGCAGTGGGCACCTGCTCACTGAAGCTTTCTTT. It codes for CASSGHLLTEAFF.

In DNA, the CDR3 is TGTGCCAGCAGTTTTCTTCGACAGTCGAGCAATCAGCCCCAGCATTTT. Its translation: CASSFLRQSSNQPQHF. The chain couples TRBV28 to TRBJ1-5, with TRBD1 as a possible D gene (5 bases). This CDR3 region has 16 residues. The V gene lost 3 bases and the J gene lost 1 base, with 13 bases spanning the gap. CDR1 and CDR2 from the germline V gene are MDHEN and SYDVKM.

The gene calls are TRBV6-4 and TRBJ2-1; D perhaps matches TRBD1 (6 bases). This CDR3 is 11 amino acids long. V lost 8 bases, J lost 7 bases, and 9 bases lay in between. From germline, CDR1 is MRHNA and CDR2 SNTAGT. CDR3 DNA sequence: TGTGCCAGCGGAACAGGGAATGAGCAGTTCTTC. Translating it yields CASGTGNEQFF.

The J gene is TRBJ1-2, the V gene TRBV28, with a weak D call TRBD1 (5 bases). V was cut by 6 bases and J by 8 bases, with 16 bases left in between. The length of the CDR3 is 13 residues. Germline values: CDR1 MDHEN, CDR2 SYDVKM. CDR3 in amino acids: CASSPLGGYGYTF. Here the CDR3 DNA reads TGTGCCAGCAGCCCCCTTGGGGGATACGGCTACACCTTC.

The chain employs TRBV27 and TRBJ2-7; 11 bases match TRBD2. The CDR3 consists of 15 residues. Trimming cost V 4 bases and J 6 bases; bases outside gene matches: 8. The germline gives CDR1 MNHEY, CDR2 SMNVEV (reference sequence). The CDR3: CASSSSTSGNVEQYF. The CDR3 nucleotides read TGTGCCAGCAGTTCCTCGACTAGCGGGAATGTCGAGCAGTACTTC.

The CDR3 bases are TGTGCCAGCGGTGGGACTAGCGGGAGTCCCGGGGAGCTGTTTTTT. Protein sequence: CASGGTSGSPGELFF. This chain links TRBV6-1 with TRBJ2-2, with TRBD2 matching 14 bases. Germline CDR1 reads MNHNS; CDR2 reads SASEGT. With V trimmed by 8 bases and J by 6 bases, 5 bases remained unmatched. The CDR3 runs 15 residues.

V gene TRBV5-6 combines with J gene TRBJ2-3, with 7 bases lining up with TRBD1. CDR1 is SGHDT, CDR2 YYEEEE, per germline. CDR3 length equals 15 residues. V trimming: 4 bases; J trimming: 1 base; junction bases outside the gene matches: 6. CDR3 sequence (DNA): TGTGCCAGCAGCCCCACAGGGGTGGGCACAGATACGCAGTATTTT. It encodes CASSPTGVGTDTQYF.

The chain is built from TRBV30 and TRBJ1-5; D is perhaps TRBD1 (5 bases). Trimming took 2 bases from V and 5 from J, leaving 13 bases between them. The CDR3 is 14 residues long. From germline, CDR1 is GTSNPN and CDR2 SVGIG (reference sequence). The CDR3 DNA reads as TGTGCCTGGAGTCAGGGTTCCCCCCATCAGCCCCAGCATTTT. Translating gives CAWSQGSPHQPQHF.

The V gene is TRBV27, the J gene TRBJ2-7; 13 bases agree with TRBD2. J was trimmed by 4 bases and V by 3 bases; bases with no gene match: 3. Germline CDR1 and CDR2: MNHEY and SMNVEV (reference sequence). This CDR3 has 15 residues. The CDR3 nucleotides read TGTGCCAGCAGTTTCGGGACTAGCGGGAAATACGAGCAGTACTTC. Translating gives CASSFGTSGKYEQYF.

Notes on this clone: One end of the junction fails to match germline, which may point to a read error. The rearrangement links TRBV11-3 to TRBJ1-2; D remains unclear. This CDR3 is 16 amino acids long. CDR1 and CDR2 from the germline V gene are SGHNT and YENEEA. The CDR3 DNA is TGTGCCAGCAGCCTAGAGGATCCGTCTGTAGTTGGTGGCTACACCTTC. It yields the protein CASSLEDPSVVGGYTF.

This clone was seen just once. CDR3 coding DNA: TGTGCCAGCTCACGATCGCTTGGGGCCTACAATGAGCAGTTCTTC. It encodes CASSRSLGAYNEQFF. The chain links TRBV18 to TRBJ2-1; no definite D call. Deletions cut 4 bases from V and 2 bases from J, with 12 bases between. CDR1 KGHSH and CDR2 LQKENI come from the germline V gene. The CDR3 length is 15 residues.

The genes are TRBV7-2 and TRBJ1-5; D is undetermined. Germline assignment: CDR1 SGHTA and CDR2 FQGNSA. V lost 1 base and J lost 7, with 14 bases in between. This CDR3 is built from 15 residues. This CDR3 reads CASSLDGYDNQPQHF. The CDR3 DNA is TGTGCCAGCAGCTTAGACGGATATGATAACCAGCCCCAGCATTTT.

The chain links TRBV7-8 to TRBJ2-7, with 10 bases aligning to TRBD2. V trimming: 1 base; J trimming: 4 bases; junction bases outside the gene matches: 13. Germline-derived CDR1 and CDR2 are SGHVS and FQNEAQ. The CDR3 sequence is 18 residues long. The DNA for the CDR3 is TGTGCCAGCAGCTTAGGGACTAGCGGCGCTAAGCTATGGTACGAGCAGTACTTC. Protein: CASSLGTSGAKLWYEQYF.

The gene calls are TRBV14 and TRBJ2-3; 7 bases align to TRBD2. Germline V CDR1 and CDR2: SGHDN, FVKESK. This CDR3 has 13 residues. J lost 6 bases, V lost 4 bases, and 4 bases had no gene match. CDR3: CASSRGLIDTQYF. In nucleotides, the CDR3 is TGTGCCAGCAGCCGGGGACTAATTGATACGCAGTATTTT.